Sequencing of this T cell receptor (beta chain) was carried out in a study of blood T cells in healthy people across ages (dated by TCRdb to between 2015 and 2017). Broadly, across the study: In model experiments, template switching captured roughly one uniquely barcoded TCR beta cDNA molecule for every two T cells. To track age-related changes in TCR beta repertoire diversity, the study relied on deep sequencing normalized with unique cDNA molecular identifiers. Using the same blood draw, the study looked at two additional independent replicas of 1 million unique cDNA reads for two donors, one aged 18 to 29 and the other aged 80 or older. To avoid experimental bias, donors of different ages were spread randomly across the sequencing lanes. The donors were divided into four age groups: young (average around 15 years), middle-aged (about 40), aged (under 70) and long-lived (around 87). On the study overall, not on this receptor specifically: There was a strong correlation between observed TCR beta diversity and the percentage of naive T cells measured by flow cytometry. Estimates of total diversity based on one million sequenced T cells were regarded as lower bounds and as underestimates. Because donor CMV infection status was unknown, age-related changes in expanded clonotypes were potentially confounded. Bulk unsorted PBMC profiling prevented conclusive comparison of naive and antigen-experienced compartments. Observed TCR beta diversity per million T cells fell roughly linearly with age, and a significant reduction was already apparent by age around 40. Compared with the aged group, the long-lived group had more naive CD4+ T cells, fewer expanded clones and increased TCR diversity, a pattern suggesting age selection.

Comment on this clonotype: The specificity of this receptor is unknown. Base-call qualities are not available, and no considerably larger clone is one nucleotide away.

Donors were a few dozen systemically healthy Caucasian individuals from Russia aged roughly 6 to 100 years. Approximately 10 milliliters of peripheral blood were collected from each donor into EDTA-treated Vacutainer tubes. Ficoll-Paque density-gradient centrifugation was used to isolate PBMCs, with at least 7 million per sample. Trizol reagent was used to extract total RNA from the PBMCs, yielding at least 5 micrograms per sample. Naive CD45RAhigh/CD27high T cell percentages were measured by flow cytometry on a PBMC aliquot from every donor. The receptor library was made with 5' RACE. Data came from an Illumina HiSeq 2500. A second roughly 7 to 12 cycle PCR used a sample-barcoded 5' primer and a J-beta primer mix. Each TCR beta cDNA molecule received a unique molecular identifier from a template-switch 5' adaptor carrying 12 random nucleotides. Each sample yielded at least 2.5 million CDR3-containing paired-end reads. First-strand cDNA was synthesized from all RNA with the Mint cDNA synthesis kit, primed by a TRBC-specific oligonucleotide. All cDNA was treated with uracil-DNA glycosylase and then went through a first 18-cycle PCR with the universal primers M1SS and BC2_uni_R. In the original analysis: For normalization, 1 million high-quality reads, each with a distinct molecular identifier, were randomly selected from each sample. Reads sharing molecular identifiers were discarded rather than binned into consensus sequences. CDR3 identification, clonotype clustering and error correction used MiTCR with a Q25 quality threshold and the strictest error-elimination algorithm. A nonparametric unseen species model with Euler transformation was used to estimate a lower bound on total TCR beta diversity. The public reads were reprocessed in TCRdb via fastp at Q25 and MiXCR, keeping in-frame beta chains. All rows with the same CDR3 protein become a single entry with the most common DNA and genes. These V and J calls are TCRdb output, not the study's own analysis. The sample table records 700,000 to 1,000,000 distinct CDR3 sequences; under 55% of these occur just once. Around 18% of the sample goes to the ten largest clones.

Trimming accounts for 5 bases at V and 3 bases at J, while the number of junction bases matched to no gene is 10. The CDR3 has 15 amino acids, counting the end cysteine and phenylalanine. Kept here is only the CDR3 DNA, which spans 45 bases and is read in frame from base 1. CDR1 and CDR2 are drawn from the germline V gene: SGHAT, FQNNGV. This sequence uses TRBV11-2 and TRBJ2-7, and TRBD2 matches 7 of the central bases. This sequence was found in a man aged 60 to 69 in good health. Sequenced input: blood. The CDR3 corresponds to CASSEGTIEYYEQYF. At the DNA level, the sequence is TGTGCCAGCAGCGAAGGGACTATTGAATACTACGAGCAGTACTTC.